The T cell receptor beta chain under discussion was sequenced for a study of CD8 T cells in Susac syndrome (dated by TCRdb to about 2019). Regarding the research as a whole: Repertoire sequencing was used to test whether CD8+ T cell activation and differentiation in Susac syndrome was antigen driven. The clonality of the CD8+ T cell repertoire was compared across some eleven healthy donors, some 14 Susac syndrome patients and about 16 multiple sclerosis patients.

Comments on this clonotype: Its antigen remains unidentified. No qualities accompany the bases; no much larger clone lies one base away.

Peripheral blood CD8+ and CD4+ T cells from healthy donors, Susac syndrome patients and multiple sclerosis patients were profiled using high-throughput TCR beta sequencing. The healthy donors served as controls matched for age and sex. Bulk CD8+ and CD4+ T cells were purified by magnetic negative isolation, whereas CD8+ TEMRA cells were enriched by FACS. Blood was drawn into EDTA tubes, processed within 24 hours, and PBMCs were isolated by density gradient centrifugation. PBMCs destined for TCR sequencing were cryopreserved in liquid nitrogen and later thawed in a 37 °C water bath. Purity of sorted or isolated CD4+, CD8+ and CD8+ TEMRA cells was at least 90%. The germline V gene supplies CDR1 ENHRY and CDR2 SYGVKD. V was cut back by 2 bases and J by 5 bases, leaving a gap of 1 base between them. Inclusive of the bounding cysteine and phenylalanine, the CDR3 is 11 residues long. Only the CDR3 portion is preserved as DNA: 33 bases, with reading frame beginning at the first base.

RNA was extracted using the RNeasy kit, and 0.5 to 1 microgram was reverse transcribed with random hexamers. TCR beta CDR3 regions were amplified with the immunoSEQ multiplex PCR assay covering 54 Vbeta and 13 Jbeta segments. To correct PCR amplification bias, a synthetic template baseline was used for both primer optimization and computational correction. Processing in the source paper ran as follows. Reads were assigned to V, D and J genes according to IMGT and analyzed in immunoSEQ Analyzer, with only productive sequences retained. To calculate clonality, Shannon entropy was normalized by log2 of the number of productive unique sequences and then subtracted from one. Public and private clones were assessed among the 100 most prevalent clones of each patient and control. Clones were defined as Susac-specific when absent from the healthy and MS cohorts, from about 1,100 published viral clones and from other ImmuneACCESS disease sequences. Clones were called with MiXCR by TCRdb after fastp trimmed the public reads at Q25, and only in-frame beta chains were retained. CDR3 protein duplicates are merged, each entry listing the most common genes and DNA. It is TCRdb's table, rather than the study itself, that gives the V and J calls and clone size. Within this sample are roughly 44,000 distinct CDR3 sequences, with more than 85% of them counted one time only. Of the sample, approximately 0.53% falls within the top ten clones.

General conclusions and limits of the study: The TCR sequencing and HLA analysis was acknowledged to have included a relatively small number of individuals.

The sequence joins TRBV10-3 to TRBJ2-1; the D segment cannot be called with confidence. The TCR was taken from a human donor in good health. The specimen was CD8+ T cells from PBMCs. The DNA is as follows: TGTGCCATCAGTGAGAACAATGAGCAGTTCTTC. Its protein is CAISENNEQFF.